This T cell receptor beta chain was identified in a study of shared clonotypes between healthy human individuals. Selected positively for CCR7 and CD45RO-negative, naive CD8 cells excluded terminally differentiated effector memory CD45RA+ cells. The CDR3 runs 13 residues. The germline V and J ends were trimmed by 6 bases and 2 bases, with 7 bases remaining between them. The germline V gene has CDR1 MNHEY and CDR2 SVGAGI. Clones were read by immunoSEQ multiplex PCR, and TCRdb kept only the in-frame ones, dropping some. The sample consists of 550,000 to 750,000 clones, roughly 95% of them appearing once.

The sequenced sample was naive CD8+ T cells sorted from blood. V is TRBV6-5 and J is TRBJ2-2; no clear D. The clonotype originates from a woman in her twenties or thirties in good health. Here the CDR3 reads CASSLVNTGELFF. In DNA, the CDR3 is TGTGCCAGCAGCCTCGTAAACACCGGGGAGCTGTTTTTT.